This T cell receptor (beta chain) was identified in a study of tumor-infiltrating lymphocytes in oesophageal squamous cell carcinoma (dated by TCRdb to 2016 to 2017). V gives up 6 bases and J gives up 4 bases, and the segment between their germline ends measures 19 bases. From the cysteine up to the phenylalanine, the CDR3 has a length of 17 residues. Only CDR3 DNA remains: 51 bases, in frame from the first base. CDR1 SGHVS and CDR2 FQNEAQ are derived from the germline V gene. This clonotype was counted between two and nine times. Its antigen is not yet known. No clone much larger than this one lies a single base away; base qualities are absent. Receptor libraries were prepared by PCR. TCRdb records Illumina HiSeq 2000 as the sequencer. The public sequencing data were trimmed at Q25 with fastp and processed into clonotypes with MiXCR by TCRdb, which kept only in-frame beta chains. Identical CDR3 protein sequences are pooled into one entry, listed with their most common genes and DNA. The sample table shows roughly 15,000 distinct CDR3 sequences, and 53% are seen once. 15% to 25% of the sample goes to the ten largest clones.

This clonotype originated in a male donor with esophageal squamous cell carcinoma. The chain employs TRBV7-8 and TRBJ2-6; TRBD1 is perhaps the D gene, given 5 matching bases. Sequencing input: esophageal tumor tissue. The sequenced DNA: TGTGCCAGCAGTATCAGACAGTGGCCAGCAGGGGCCAACGTCCTGACTTTC. The encoded protein is CASSIRQWPAGANVLTF.